The clone carrying this TCR beta chain turned up a few times. With a duration under 3 months, ophthalmopathy in the donors showed moderate-to-severe activity, CAS ≥3 and NOSPECS ≥4. As the starting material, 8 to 10 ml of fresh peripheral blood yielded the PBMCs. Scientists amplified the TCR beta CDR3 regions from RNA transcripts. HTBI primers were employed in first-round RT-PCR, then a second-round multiplex PCR followed. MiXCR, applied by TCRdb to the multiplex PCR reads, yields one record per CDR3 protein. This table holds about 230,000 distinct CDR3 sequences, around 45% found once. The data are from a study of Graves' ophthalmopathy and Graves' hyperthyroidism. Trimming removed 10 bases from V and 4 bases from J, with 17 bases in between. The germline V gene encodes CDR1 ENHRY and CDR2 SYGVKD. This CDR3 region has 14 residues.

The source of this sequence is an adult man with Graves' ophthalmopathy. Sequencing used peripheral blood. The gene calls are TRBV10-3 and TRBJ1-5; tentative D call: TRBD1 (6 bases). The CDR3 sequence: CATSQGTRNQPQHF. CDR3 coding DNA: TGTGCCACCTCCCAGGGGACAAGGAATCAGCCCCAGCATTTT.